This TCR beta chain was observed in a study of siplizumab effects on memory and regulatory T cells. Study-wide findings and caveats: Naive T cells appeared more varied than memory cells and looked like key alloresponse contributors. An assignable phenotype, naive or memory, was missing from roughly 84-95% of proliferating CD4+ or CD8+ clones.

TCRdb's table, derived via immunoSEQ multiplex PCR, lists solely in-frame clones and lacks some. This sample carries over 85,000 clones, roughly 96% of them seen once, and the ten largest clones take roughly 0.033%. With regard to this clone: What it binds is not known.

Losses at the gene ends were 3 bases for V and 3 bases for J; bases not matched to a gene: 2. Germline-derived CDR1 and CDR2 are SGDLS and YYNGEE. The CDR3 sequence is 13 residues long. Sequences were generated from unstimulated naive, memory, effector memory and TEMRA subsets in a few donor pairs. The sample comprised naive CD4+ T cells sorted from blood. This clonotype was sampled from a human donor in good health. The rearrangement joins TRBV9 to TRBJ1-2, with 7 bases aligning to TRBD1. CDR3 sequence: CASSAQGYYGYTF. The CDR3 nucleotides are TGTGCCAGCAGCGCACAGGGGTACTATGGCTACACCTTC. The complete variable domain, with remaining parts taken from reference TRBV9 and TRBJ1-2, reads DSGVTQTPKHLITATGQRVTLRCSPRSGDLSVYWYQQSLDQGLQFLIQYYNGEERAKGNILERFSAQQFPDLHSELNLSSLELGDSALYFCASSAQGYYGYTFGSGTRLTVV.